A selection of T cell receptor beta chains follows, all from one sample in a study of T cells in Graves' hyperthyroidism and ophthalmopathy. TCRdb reanalysed the multiplex PCR reads using MiXCR and keeps one entry per CDR3 protein. This table holds nearly 600,000 distinct CDR3 sequences, about 15% found once. The specimen sequenced was blood. These receptors all come from a woman aged 30 to 39 with Graves' hyperthyroidism that later progressed to Graves' ophthalmopathy. Each CDR3 is given with its conserved first and last residue. A D gene is named only where the DNA matches it firmly.

j_call | v_call | d_call | cdr3_aa
TRBJ2-7 | TRBV12-3/TRBV12-4 | NA | CASSKGPSTYEQYF
TRBJ2-1 | TRBV5-6 | NA | CASSYKRDNSYNEQFF
TRBJ1-1 | TRBV27 | NA | CASSTLPENTEAFF
TRBJ2-7 | TRBV4-1 | NA | CASSQETASTYEQYF
TRBJ2-1 | TRBV29-1 | NA | CSVGPQVPNEQFF
TRBJ1-3 | TRBV20-1 | NA | CSARDKNGSGNTIYF
TRBJ2-7 | TRBV4-1 | TRBD2 | CASSQDRLAGVYEQYF
TRBJ1-1 | TRBV28 | NA | CASRASGWGGTEAFF
TRBJ2-7 | TRBV3-1 | TRBD2 | CASSLSGTSGTYEQYF
TRBJ1-2 | TRBV7-2 | NA | CASSYDRNYGYTF
TRBJ2-1 | TRBV11-2 | NA | CASSLVSGGAEESYNEQFF
TRBJ2-1 | TRBV7-4 | TRBD2 | CASSLVRLAEKGPSDEQFF
TRBJ2-5 | TRBV11-2 | NA | CASSTIKGGSPETQYF
TRBJ2-2 | TRBV27 | NA | CASSLRQGLTVGELFF
TRBJ1-1 | TRBV28 | NA | CASSLDNTEAFF
TRBJ1-4 | TRBV5-1 | NA | CASSGQGYNEKLFF
TRBJ1-6 | TRBV27 | NA | CASRPWPTLRNNSPLHF
TRBJ1-1 | TRBV20-1 | NA | CSKRRDRAFF
TRBJ2-1 | TRBV11-3 | NA | CASSSPRDDYNEQFF
TRBJ1-4 | TRBV7-9 | TRBD1 | CASSLDGTGSEKLFF
TRBJ2-5 | TRBV11-3 | NA | CASSWQETQYF
TRBJ2-7 | TRBV28 | TRBD1 | CASSFTGGIGSYEQYF
TRBJ1-1 | TRBV5-1 | NA | CASSGGQMNTEAFF
TRBJ1-1 | TRBV6-1 | TRBD1 | CASSLGGSPDTEAFF
TRBJ1-2 | TRBV27 | NA | CASSLEPNYGYTF
TRBJ2-5 | TRBV30 | TRBD2 | CAWSPGLAEETQYF
TRBJ1-1 | TRBV5-1 | NA | CASSFYGELEAFF
TRBJ1-2 | TRBV7-9 | NA | CATQDPAYGYTF
TRBJ2-5 | TRBV12-3/TRBV12-4 | NA | CASSLYGSEETQYF
TRBJ2-1 | TRBV5-1 | TRBD2 | CASSSQSGAYNEQFF
TRBJ2-7 | TRBV28 | TRBD2 | CASRPRTSGSSYEQYF
TRBJ1-5 | TRBV6-1 | NA | CASRPLEGGQPQHF
TRBJ2-2 | TRBV20-1 | NA | CSASTRYDGELFF
TRBJ1-1 | TRBV11-2 | NA | CASSLVGGVGTEAFF
TRBJ1-2 | TRBV2 | NA | CASSTEAGSYTF
TRBJ2-1 | TRBV7-3 | TRBD2 | CASSRTSGGESNEQFF
TRBJ2-3 | TRBV6-6 | NA | CASSYSQGPGTDTQYF
TRBJ1-5 | TRBV24-1 | TRBD1 | CATSARDRGFKPQHF
TRBJ2-7 | TRBV7-9 | TRBD1 | CASSLMTGAQVEQYF
TRBJ2-1 | TRBV19 | NA | CASSAMGEQFF
TRBJ2-7 | TRBV9 | TRBD1 | CASSGIQGFDEQYF
TRBJ2-3 | TRBV11-1 | NA | CASSPTHPSGASTDTQYF
TRBJ1-4 | TRBV19 | NA | CASSIVRGVKGEKLFF
TRBJ2-5 | TRBV27 | NA | CASSLMLSTIGTQYF
TRBJ2-3 | TRBV15 | TRBD2 | CATSRDPGLAGSTDTQYF
TRBJ2-1 | TRBV7-9 | TRBD2 | CASTFPAGVQYNEQFF
TRBJ2-7 | TRBV6-1 | TRBD1 | CASNDRGYEQYF
TRBJ1-3 | TRBV18 | NA | CASSPTGISGNTIYF